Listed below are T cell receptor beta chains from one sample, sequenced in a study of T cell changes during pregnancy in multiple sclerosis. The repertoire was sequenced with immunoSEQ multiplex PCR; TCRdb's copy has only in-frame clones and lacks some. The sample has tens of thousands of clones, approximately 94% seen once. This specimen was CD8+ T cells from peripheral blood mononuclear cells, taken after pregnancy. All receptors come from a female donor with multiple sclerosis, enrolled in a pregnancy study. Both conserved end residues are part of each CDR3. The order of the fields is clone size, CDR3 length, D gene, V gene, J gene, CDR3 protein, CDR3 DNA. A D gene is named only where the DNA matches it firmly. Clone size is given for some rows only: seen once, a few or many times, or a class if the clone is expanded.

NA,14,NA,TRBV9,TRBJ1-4,CASSVSGANEKLFF,TGTGCCAGCAGCGTAAGTGGAGCTAATGAAAAACTGTTTTTT
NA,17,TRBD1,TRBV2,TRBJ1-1,CASSDLVRLTGGTEAFF,TGTGCCAGCAGTGACTTGGTGAGGCTGACAGGGGGCACTGAAGCTTTCTTT
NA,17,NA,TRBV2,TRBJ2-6,CASSERAVPSGANVLTF,TGTGCCAGCAGTGAGAGAGCGGTCCCCTCTGGGGCCAACGTCCTGACTTTC
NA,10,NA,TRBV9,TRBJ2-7,CASSVVEQYF,TGTGCCAGCAGCGTTGTAGAGCAGTACTTC
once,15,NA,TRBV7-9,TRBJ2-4,CASSLTEAAKNIQYF,TGTGCCAGCAGCTTAACTGAGGCCGCCAAAAACATTCAGTACTTC
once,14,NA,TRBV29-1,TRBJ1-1,CSVVIWATDGEAFF,TGCAGCGTTGTAATTTGGGCAACCGACGGCGAAGCTTTCTTT
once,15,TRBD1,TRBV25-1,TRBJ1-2,CASSDRVGANYGYTF,TGTGCCAGTTCTGACAGGGTCGGAGCTAACTATGGCTACACCTTC
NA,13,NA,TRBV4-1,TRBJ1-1,CASSPYSDSEAFF,TGCGCCAGCAGCCCTTATTCCGACAGTGAAGCTTTCTTT
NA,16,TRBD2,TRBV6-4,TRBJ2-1,CASSAGLAGSYNEQFF,TGTGCCAGCAGTGCCGGACTAGCGGGCTCCTACAATGAGCAGTTCTTC
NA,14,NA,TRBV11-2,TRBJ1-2,CASSFRGGGYGYTF,TGTGCCAGCAGCTTTAGAGGGGGGGGCTATGGCTACACCTTC
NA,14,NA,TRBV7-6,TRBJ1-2,CASSPRQTNYGYTF,TGTGCCAGCAGCCCTCGACAGACAAACTATGGCTACACCTTC
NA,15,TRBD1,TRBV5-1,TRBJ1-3,CASSSDRGAGNTIYF,TGCGCCAGCAGCTCGGACAGGGGAGCCGGAAACACCATATATTTT
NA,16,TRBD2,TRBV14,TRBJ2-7,CASSHLAGPVSYEQYF,TGTGCCAGCAGCCACCTAGCGGGGCCCGTCTCCTACGAGCAGTACTTC